These 17 T cell receptor beta chains originate from one sample sequenced in a study of T cell clones after liver transplantation. Method: immunoSEQ multiplex PCR; TCRdb's copy keeps in-frame clones and lacks some. Among roughly 120,000 clones listed, 75% to 95% were seen once. Sample: CD4+ T cells from blood, taken 12 months after liver transplant. These TCRs come from a human patient who received a liver transplant. The graft donor may account for some of the T cells.

V is TRBV18 and J is TRBJ2-1; tentatively, D is TRBD1 (7 bases). The CDR3 extends over 15 amino acids. V lost 3 bases and J 6 bases, leaving 15 bases between the germline ends. Germline V gives CDR1 KGHSH, CDR2 LQKENI. CDR3 sequence reads: CASSPGQGGTNEQFF. The CDR3 bases are TGTGCCAGCTCACCCGGGCAGGGGGGTACCAATGAGCAGTTCTTC.

The chain couples TRBV19 to TRBJ2-7; 8 bases are shared with TRBD1. Looked up from germline, CDR1 is LNHDA and CDR2 is SQIVND (reference sequence). With V trimmed by 4 bases and J by 3 bases, 5 bases remained unmatched. The length of the CDR3 is 14 residues. The CDR3: CASSRRTGNYEQYF. The CDR3 DNA reads as TGTGCCAGTAGTAGGAGGACAGGGAACTACGAGCAGTACTTC.

The chain recombines TRBV5-1 with TRBJ2-1; 12 bases agree with TRBD2. The CDR3 runs 16 residues. The V gene's germline CDR1 is SGHRS and CDR2 YFSETQ. V shed 9 bases, J shed 8 bases, and the junction held 15 bases outside the gene matches. The DNA for the CDR3 is TGCGCCAAACTACTAGCGGGAGGTGTTTGCGGCGATGAGCAGTTCTTC. Translated, it gives CAKLLAGGVCGDEQFF.

This sequence joins TRBV5-1 and TRBJ2-1; 12 bases are a match to TRBD2. Losses at the gene ends were 0 bases for V and 9 bases for J; bases not matched to a gene: 4. Germline-derived CDR1 and CDR2 are SGHRS and YFSETQ. The CDR3 sequence is 15 residues long. CDR3 in amino acids: CASSLGLAGGFEQFF. DNA for the CDR3: TGCGCCAGCAGCTTGGGGCTAGCGGGAGGGTTTGAGCAGTTCTTC.

The chain has TRBV4-1 and TRBJ2-3; 8 bases are a match to TRBD2. In germline, CDR1 is MGHRA, CDR2 YSYEKL. CDR3 length equals 18 residues. Germline trimming cut 1 base from V and 1 base from J; bases unmatched to any gene: 10. CDR3 amino acids: CASSQAPFSGKRTDTQYF. As DNA, the CDR3 is TGCGCCAGCAGCCAAGCCCCCTTTAGCGGGAAGCGCACAGATACGCAGTATTTT.

The chain recombines TRBV7-2 with TRBJ2-1; D remains unclear. The CDR3 has 12 residues. V gave up 4 bases and J gave up 8 bases, with 9 bases separating them. Looked up from germline, CDR1 is SGHTA and CDR2 is FQGNSA. The DNA for the CDR3 is TGTGCCAGCAGCTCAGGCTGGGATGAGCAGTTCTTC. Encoded protein: CASSSGWDEQFF.

The chain has TRBV11-2 and TRBJ2-1, with 12 bases fitting TRBD2. V gave up 5 bases and J gave up 7 bases; unmatched junction bases: 9. In germline, CDR1 is SGHAT, CDR2 FQNNGV. CDR3 size: 16 residues. CDR3 DNA: TGTGCCAGCAGCGTCAATCTAGCGGGAGGGCTGAATGAGCAGTTCTTC. Its protein is CASSVNLAGGLNEQFF.

The chain carries TRBV5-1 and TRBJ2-3; 11 bases align to TRBD2. Trimming took 2 bases from V and 5 from J; bases not matched to a gene: 4. CDR1 SGHRS and CDR2 YFSETQ come from the germline V gene. CDR3 length: 15 amino acids. The CDR3 coding sequence is TGCGCCAGCAGCTTCTCGACTAGCGGGGTAGATACGCAGTATTTT. Its translation: CASSFSTSGVDTQYF.

The chain couples TRBV27 to TRBJ1-4, with D possibly matching TRBD1 (5 bases). The V end was cut by 0 bases, the J end by 8 bases, with 19 bases between. The CDR3 spans 17 residues. Germline V gene lookup returns CDR1 MNHEY and CDR2 SMNVEV (reference sequence). The chain's CDR3 is CASSLSGGGGLREKLFF. The DNA of the CDR3 is TGTGCCAGCAGTTTATCCGGCGGCGGGGGGTTAAGAGAAAAACTGTTTTTT.

The genes are TRBV2 and TRBJ2-3; no definite D call. The CDR3 is made up of 14 amino acids. The V end was cut by 3 bases, the J end by 2 bases, with 9 bases between. CDR1 and CDR2 from the germline V gene are SNHLY and FYNNEI. The CDR3 loop reads CASSDTGSTDTQYF. The CDR3 DNA is TGTGCCAGCAGTGATACCGGCTCCACAGATACGCAGTATTTT.

The rearrangement links TRBV19 to TRBJ1-4; 9 bases are a match to TRBD1. There are 14 residues in the CDR3. From germline, CDR1 is LNHDA and CDR2 SQIVND (reference sequence). V lost 6 bases and J lost 4; bases outside the gene matches: 3. The CDR3 protein is CASRRDRVNEKLFF. CDR3 bases: TGTGCCAGTAGGCGGGACAGGGTTAATGAAAAACTGTTTTTT.

About this clone itself: Other DNA variants within this sample encode the same CDR3. The V and J genes are TRBV5-1 and TRBJ2-3; the match to TRBD2 covers 10 bases. Germline assignment: CDR1 SGHRS and CDR2 YFSETQ. V was pared by 3 bases and J by 2 bases, with 3 bases of the junction left unmatched. This CDR3 is 15 amino acids long. The CDR3 is CASSSGLADTDTQYF. The CDR3 DNA reads TGCGCCAGCAGCTCTGGACTAGCGGACACAGATACGCAGTATTTT.

The chain employs TRBV7-2 and TRBJ2-3; D uncertain. The CDR3 spans 12 residues. From germline, CDR1 is SGHTA and CDR2 FQGNSA. Trimming left V 2 bases short and J 6 bases short, with 6 bases between. CDR3 loop: CASSLNLDTQYF. In DNA, the CDR3 is TGTGCCAGCAGCTTAAACCTGGATACGCAGTATTTT.

The gene calls are TRBV5-1 and TRBJ2-3, with D perhaps TRBD1 (6 bases). Germline V CDR1 and CDR2: SGHRS, YFSETQ. V shed 4 bases and J shed 3 bases, with 12 bases lying between them. The CDR3 loop spans 14 amino acids. In nucleotides, the CDR3 is TGCGCCAGCAGCGTAGAGAGGGGGACAGATACGCAGTATTTT. Protein product: CASSVERGTDTQYF.

The chain uses TRBV19 and TRBJ1-1; the D gene is possibly TRBD1 (6 bases). Per germline, CDR1 LNHDA and CDR2 SQIVND (reference sequence). The V and J ends lost 9 bases and 3 bases respectively, with 14 bases between them. The CDR3 loop spans 13 amino acids. CDR3 DNA sequence: TGTGCCAGCTTAGCAGGGGTTTACACTGAAGCTTTCTTT. This encodes CASLAGVYTEAFF.

The chain combines TRBV2 with TRBJ2-7, with 9 bases identical to TRBD1. CDR3 length: 14 residues. Germline-derived CDR1 and CDR2 are SNHLY and FYNNEI. Germline trimming cut 5 bases from V and 5 bases from J; bases unmatched to any gene: 7. This CDR3 is CASSKSGTGNEQYF. The DNA for the CDR3 is TGTGCCAGCAGTAAATCCGGGACAGGGAACGAGCAGTACTTC. Drawing the rest from reference TRBV2 and TRBJ2-7, the complete variable domain is EPEVTQTPSHQVTQMGQEVILRCVPISNHLYFYWYRQILGQKVEFLVSFYNNEISEKSEIFDDQFSVERPDGSNFTLKIRSTKLEDSAMYFCASSKSGTGNEQYFGPGTRLTVT.

CDR3 nucleotide sequence: TGTGCCAGCAGTCGGGACTGGCACAATGAGCAGTTCTTC. Its protein product is CASSRDWHNEQFF. The chain joins TRBV2 to TRBJ2-1; the D gene is possibly TRBD2 (6 bases). The CDR3 loop spans 13 amino acids. Per the germline V gene, CDR1 is SNHLY and CDR2 is FYNNEI. Trimming removed 5 bases from V and 5 bases from J, with 10 bases in between. Filled out from reference TRBV2 and TRBJ2-1, the complete variable domain reads EPEVTQTPSHQVTQMGQEVILRCVPISNHLYFYWYRQILGQKVEFLVSFYNNEISEKSEIFDDQFSVERPDGSNFTLKIRSTKLEDSAMYFCASSRDWHNEQFFGPGTRLTVL.